This entry lists 28 T cell receptor beta chains sequenced from one sample in a study of beta chain features in type 1 diabetes. Study-level points and caveats: Among all four CD4+ subsets, Type 1 diabetes patients had TCRB CDR3s that were moderately but significantly shorter.

These receptors' antigens are unknown. cDNA synthesis used the whole RNA isolate, giving expressed TCRB sequences. Libraries were prepared by immunoSEQ multiplex PCR; TCRdb keeps only in-frame clonotypes and omits some of them. The sample includes fewer than 400,000 clones, around 8.5% of them seen just once. Sequences were obtained from central memory CD4+ T cells from blood. Receptors originate from a man between 25 and 39 years old with type 1 diabetes.

In this sample, this clone turned up a few times. The rearrangement links TRBV2 to TRBJ2-6; tentative D call: TRBD1 (6 bases). The CDR3 runs to 16 residues. Trimming removed 3 bases from V and 0 bases from J, with 9 bases in between. Germline CDR1 reads SNHLY; CDR2 reads FYNNEI. CDR3 DNA sequence: TGTGCCAGCAGTGAGACAGGCAGCTCTGGGGCCAACGTCCTGACTTTC. Protein product: CASSETGSSGANVLTF.

The chain joins TRBV7-8 to TRBJ2-3, with no clear D. The ends were cut back, 1 base at V and 1 base at J, with 6 bases in the middle. Germline lookup yields CDR1 SGHVS and CDR2 FQNEAQ. This CDR3 is built from 14 residues. This CDR3 is CASSLVAGTDTQYF. The CDR3, as DNA: TGTGCCAGCAGCTTAGTTGCAGGCACAGATACGCAGTATTTT.

The gene calls are TRBV11-2 and TRBJ1-5, with a tentative D call TRBD1 (5 bases). Germline V gives CDR1 SGHAT, CDR2 FQNNGV. The CDR3 extends over 17 amino acids. Trimming shortened V by 0 bases and J by 2 bases, and 14 bases separated the two germline ends. The CDR3 loop is CASSLEAGQGGNQPQHF. Written as DNA, the CDR3 is TGTGCCAGCAGCTTAGAGGCGGGCCAGGGAGGCAATCAGCCCCAGCATTTT.

J is TRBJ2-3 and V is TRBV2; 11 nucleotides match TRBD2. This CDR3 region has 15 residues. Germline V gene sequence: CDR1 SNHLY, CDR2 FYNNEI. The V gene end was trimmed by 7 bases and the J gene end by 5 bases; junction bases not matched to a gene: 8. The CDR3 DNA follows: TGTGCCAGCATTGTTGGACTAGCGGGTCAAGATACGCAGTATTTT. This encodes CASIVGLAGQDTQYF.

This clone was counted ten times or more. The chain links TRBV28 to TRBJ2-1; 10 bases are a match to TRBD2. CDR1 and CDR2 from the germline V gene are MDHEN and SYDVKM. The V segment lost 5 bases and the J segment 7 bases; nucleotides outside the gene matches: 14. This CDR3 spans 17 amino acids. The CDR3 sequence is CASSAASGGGSSNEQFF. The CDR3 nucleotides are TGTGCCAGCAGTGCCGCTAGCGGGGGCGGGAGTAGTAATGAGCAGTTCTTC.

This clone was detected a few times. The chain combines TRBV7-2 with TRBJ1-2; 7 bases are shared with TRBD1. Losses at the gene ends were 5 bases for V and 4 bases for J; bases not matched to a gene: 4. From germline, CDR1 is SGHTA and CDR2 FQGNSA. The CDR3 consists of 13 residues. The DNA for the CDR3 is TGTGCCAGCAGCCCAGGGGGGGGCTATGGCTACACCTTC. Amino acids: CASSPGGGYGYTF. The variable domain in full, completed from reference TRBV7-2 and TRBJ1-2, reads GAGVSQSPSNKVTEKGKDVELRCDPISGHTALYWYRQSLGQGLEFLIYFQGNSAPDKSGLPSDRFSAERTGGSVSTLTIQRTQQEDSAVYLCASSPGGGYGYTFGSGTRLTVV.

The V gene is TRBV4-1, the J gene TRBJ1-2; no definite D call. CDR3 size: 15 residues. The germline V and J ends were trimmed by 0 bases and 4 bases, with 12 bases remaining between them. Germline CDR1 MGHRA, CDR2 YSYEKL. The CDR3 region is CASSQDDTWGYGYTF. The CDR3 DNA follows: TGCGCCAGCAGCCAAGACGACACCTGGGGCTATGGCTACACCTTC.

The table lists this clone with a few counts. The V and J genes are TRBV29-1 and TRBJ1-1, with 8 nucleotides matching TRBD1. The CDR3 totals 10 residues. Germline V gives CDR1 SQVTM, CDR2 ANQGSEA. The trim removed 5 bases at V and 10 bases at J, leaving 3 bases unmatched. The CDR3: CSVSGQGAFF. CDR3 in DNA: TGCAGCGTTAGCGGACAGGGAGCTTTCTTT.

This clone was observed at least ten times. The gene calls are TRBV7-9 and TRBJ1-1, with a tentative D call TRBD1 (5 bases). V lost 1 base and J lost 11, with 8 bases in between. CDR3 length equals 11 residues. CDR1 and CDR2 from the germline V gene are SEHNR and FQNEAQ (reference sequence). The CDR3: CASSLDGAAFF. For the CDR3, the DNA is TGTGCCAGCAGCTTAGATGGGGCTGCTTTCTTT.

The chain recombines TRBV12-5 with TRBJ2-3; D unresolved. V was clipped by 7 bases and J by 5 bases, with 10 bases between them. Germline CDR1 is LGHNT and CDR2 is FRNRAP. This CDR3 comprises 12 residues. The CDR3 nucleotides are TGTGCTAGTGCCCTTAAGCTAGATACGCAGTATTTT. This sequence encodes CASALKLDTQYF.

At least ten counts were recorded for this clone. The CDR3 bases are TGCGCCAGCAGCGTAAGTGGCACCGGAGGTGAAAAACTGTTTTTT. This gives the protein CASSVSGTGGEKLFF. This chain connects TRBV4-3 to TRBJ1-4; unclear D gene. Trimming took off 5 bases at V and 7 bases at J, with 17 bases between the two ends. The CDR3 covers 15 residues. Germline V gene sequence: CDR1 LGHNA, CDR2 YSLEER.

This chain connects TRBV2 to TRBJ1-1; D ambiguous. V lost 6 bases and J lost 8, with 13 bases in between. This CDR3 has 12 amino acids. Germline values: CDR1 SNHLY, CDR2 FYNNEI. CDR3 bases: TGTGCCAGCAGGGGAGGAGGGATCGAAGCTTTCTTT. It codes for CASRGGGIEAFF.

This clone turned up a few times. The CDR3 DNA reads TGTGCCAGCAGCTTGGGAGGGCGCCTCTATGGCTACACCTTC. This translates into CASSLGGRLYGYTF. This chain connects TRBV5-6 to TRBJ1-2; D unresolved. Germline lookup yields CDR1 SGHDT and CDR2 YYEEEE. This CDR3 is built from 14 residues. The germline V and J ends were trimmed by 0 bases and 4 bases, with 10 bases remaining between them.

This clone was detected only a few times. V and J are TRBV10-3 and TRBJ1-1; D remains ambiguous. From germline, CDR1 is ENHRY and CDR2 SYGVKD. V lost 6 bases and J 1 base, leaving 6 bases between the germline ends. The CDR3 totals 12 residues. This chain's CDR3 is CAIRARNTEAFF. CDR3 coding DNA: TGTGCCATCAGGGCCAGGAACACTGAAGCTTTCTTT.

V usage is TRBV6-1 and J usage is TRBJ2-4, with a weak D call TRBD2 (5 bases). The CDR3 loop spans 16 amino acids. Trimming cost V 4 bases and J 2 bases, with 15 bases left between them. CDR1 is MNHNS, CDR2 SASEGT, per germline. The CDR3 DNA reads as TGTGCCAGCAGTGGAGCCCAAAGCGGATCCAAAAACATTCAGTACTTC. It encodes CASSGAQSGSKNIQYF.

There are a few counts of this clone. The CDR3 sequence is CASSQDHRDGNTEAFF. The DNA for the CDR3 is TGCGCCAGCAGCCAAGATCACCGGGACGGGAACACTGAAGCTTTCTTT. The genes are TRBV4-3 and TRBJ1-1; D is possibly TRBD1 (5 bases). This CDR3 contains 16 residues. V shed 0 bases and J shed 1 base, with 12 bases lying between them. Germline loops: CDR1 LGHNA, CDR2 YSLEER.

At least ten counts were recorded for this clone. The chain carries TRBV19 and TRBJ2-1; 7 nucleotides align to TRBD2. The CDR3 covers 14 residues. The V gene end was trimmed by 4 bases and the J gene end by 9 bases; junction bases not matched to a gene: 9. Germline V gene sequence: CDR1 LNHDA, CDR2 SQIVND (reference sequence). In DNA, the CDR3 is TGTGCCAGTAGTACCCCGCTAGCGGTCGGTGAGCAGTTCTTC. It encodes CASSTPLAVGEQFF.

This clone was seen more than once but under ten times. This chain connects TRBV29-1 to TRBJ2-2; 11 nucleotides line up with TRBD1. The length of the CDR3 is 14 residues. CDR1 is SQVTM and CDR2 is ANQGSEA in the germline V gene. Trimming took 4 bases from V and 6 from J; bases not matched to a gene: 4. The CDR3, as DNA: TGCAGCGTTGGACCGGGACAGGGGGCCGGGGAGCTGTTTTTT. This encodes CSVGPGQGAGELFF.

Remarks on this clone: A much larger clone differs by one base, so this may be a read error. This chain uses TRBV5-4 with TRBJ2-2; TRBD1 agrees at 9 bases. The CDR3 totals 14 residues. The V segment lost 4 bases and the J segment 4 bases; nucleotides outside the gene matches: 2. The V gene's germline CDR1 is SGHNT and CDR2 YYREEE (reference sequence). Written as DNA, the CDR3 is TGTGCCAGCAGCCTACAGGGGGCCACCGGGGAGCTGTTTTTT. Translated, it gives CASSLQGATGELFF.

Ten or more counts support this clone. The rearrangement uses TRBV11-2 and TRBJ2-4; no firm D call. Germline V gene lookup returns CDR1 SGHAT and CDR2 FQNNGV. The CDR3 loop spans 12 amino acids. The V end was cut by 2 bases, the J end by 9 bases, with 8 bases between. This CDR3 reads CASSLTVAIQYF. Here the CDR3 DNA reads TGTGCCAGCAGCTTAACCGTGGCCATTCAGTACTTC.

This clone has more than one count but fewer than ten. The chain employs TRBV28 and TRBJ2-1; 8 bases are shared with TRBD2. Germline loops: CDR1 MDHEN, CDR2 SYDVKM. The V and J ends lost 8 bases and 9 bases, in that order; junction bases with no gene match: 6. CDR3 length: 12 amino acids. The CDR3 spells CASLSGGREQFF. CDR3 nucleotide sequence: TGTGCCAGCCTAAGCGGGGGACGTGAGCAGTTCTTC.

The chain has TRBV11-2 and TRBJ2-6, with D unclear. Germline V gives CDR1 SGHAT, CDR2 FQNNGV. V dropped 6 bases and J dropped 1 base, with 10 bases sitting between them. This CDR3 contains 15 residues. CDR3 nucleotides: TGTGCCAGCAGTCACTTCCGATCTGGGGCCAACGTCCTGACTTTC. This encodes CASSHFRSGANVLTF. Full variable domain (remainder filled in from reference TRBV11-2 and TRBJ2-6): EAGVAQSPRYKIIEKRQSVAFWCNPISGHATLYWYQQILGQGPKLLIQFQNNGVVDDSQLPKDRFSAERLKGVDSTLKIQPAKLEDSAVYLCASSHFRSGANVLTFGAGSRLTVL.

In this sample, this clone turned up a few times. V is TRBV12-1 and J is TRBJ2-1; no DNA check was done on the table's D call, TRBD2. TRBV12-1 is a documented pseudogene. This CDR3 region has 16 residues. DNA for the CDR3: TGTGCCAGCAGCTTTGAAGGCGGCGCTTCCTACAATGAGCAGTTCTTC. Translated, it gives CASSFEGGASYNEQFF.

This clone was picked up a small number of times. The chain has TRBV6-5 and TRBJ2-1; D might be TRBD1 (5 bases). This CDR3 spans 12 amino acids. V was cut by 7 bases and J by 3 bases, with 7 bases left in between. Germline assignment: CDR1 MNHEY and CDR2 SVGAGI. CDR3 coding DNA: TGTGCCAGCACCAGGGACTACAATGAGCAGTTCTTC. Amino acid sequence: CASTRDYNEQFF.

This clone was counted a few times. This chain joins TRBV7-9 and TRBJ1-4; possibly TRBD1 for D (5 bases). The CDR3 is 14 residues long. V lost 2 bases to trimming and J lost 6 bases, with 10 bases between them. Germline lookup yields CDR1 SEHNR and CDR2 FQNEAQ (reference sequence). CDR3 loop: CASSLRGVHEKLFF. The CDR3, as DNA: TGTGCCAGCAGCTTACGGGGGGTTCATGAAAAACTGTTTTTT.

CDR3 amino acids: CASSLGSVPYGYTF. The CDR3 region has the DNA TGTGCCAGCAGCTTAGGCTCAGTACCCTATGGCTACACCTTC. J is TRBJ1-2 and V is TRBV7-2, with D unresolved. Deletions cut 1 base from V and 4 bases from J, with 10 bases between. The CDR3 totals 14 residues. CDR1 is SGHTA and CDR2 is FQGNSA in the germline V gene.

The chain combines TRBV2 with TRBJ1-6; TRBD1 is a possible D gene (6 bases). The germline CDR1 and CDR2 sequences are SNHLY and FYNNEI. The V gene lost 6 bases and the J gene lost 5 bases, with 14 bases spanning the gap. The length of the CDR3 is 15 residues. The CDR3 nucleotides are TGTGCCAGCAGCTTACAGGGCTCTGATAATTCACCCCTCCACTTT. Protein: CASSLQGSDNSPLHF.

Notes on this clone: The junction and the germline gene differ at one end; a read error may be behind it. This chain links TRBV5-4 with TRBJ1-2, with TRBD1 matching over 10 bases. The CDR3 consists of 15 residues. Germline lookup yields CDR1 SGHNT and CDR2 YYREEE (reference sequence). The CDR3 DNA is TGCGCCAGCAGGCCCGGGACAGGGGTGAACTATGGCTACACCTTC. It codes for CASRPGTGVNYGYTF.